This T cell receptor (beta chain) was documented in a study of blood T cell repertoires in COVID-19. Study summary: Sites in the United States, Italy and Spain provided acute and convalescent COVID-19 samples. Sample material is recorded as cDNA or gDNA derived from T cells, B-cell-depleted T cells, or PBMCs.

In the study's own analysis: Cell counts per sample came from amplifying reference gene primers. Profiling relied on immunoSEQ multiplex PCR, and the TCRdb table lists in-frame clones only, not all of them. From that table come the V and J calls and clone size; the DNA was used to work out D and trimming. The sample carries over 400,000 clones, 70% to 90% recorded once. In germline, CDR1 is DFQATT, CDR2 SNEGSKA (reference sequence). This CDR3 has 14 amino acids. The V end was cut by 3 bases, the J end by 7 bases, with 16 bases between. Sequenced sample: peripheral blood. The TCR comes from a young woman with active or convalescent COVID-19. The V gene is TRBV20-1, the J gene TRBJ2-1, with a tentative D call TRBD1 (7 bases). CDR3 DNA sequence: TGCAGTGCTAGTTCGCAGGGGGGAGGAAATGAGCAGTTCTTC. Protein product: CSASSQGGGNEQFF.